Shown below are 14 T cell receptor beta chains from a single sample sequenced in a study of T cell responses to AZD1222 COVID-19 vaccine (TCRdb year 2021). The time point label, as the study defines it: baseline before first vaccination. The receptor library was made with the immunoSEQ multiplex PCR assay. Entries here come from immuneACCESS through TCRdb and include only in-frame sequences with V and J called. Some clones fail to appear in such tables; in the studies checked, an unresolved V gene covers under half of the shortfall, and the cause of the remainder is unknown. For this sample the table gives some 150,000 clones, of which about 90% were detected only once. The ten largest clones add up to more than 2.5% of the sample. The sequenced sample was peripheral blood, obtained on day 0 of AZD1222 vaccination. These receptors all come from an adult in good health.

The chain combines TRBV7-3 with TRBJ1-6; D gene unclear. The CDR3 is 15 amino acids. The germline V gene encodes CDR1 SGHTA and CDR2 FQGTGA. V lost 2 bases and J 8 bases, leaving 13 bases between the germline ends. The CDR3, as DNA: TGTGCCAGCAGCTTAGGTGGAACGGCTTATTCACCCCTCCACTTT. Residues: CASSLGGTAYSPLHF. Complete variable domain (other parts from reference TRBV7-3 and TRBJ1-6): GAGVSQTPSNKVTEKGKYVELRCDPISGHTALYWYRQSLGQGPEFLIYFQGTGAADDSGLPNDRFFAVRPEGSVSTLKIQRTERGDSAVYLCASSLGGTAYSPLHFGNGTRLTVT.

The chain links TRBV28 to TRBJ2-3; a weak D match, TRBD1 (6 bases). The V end lost 2 bases, the J end lost 1 base, and 22 bases lay between the germline ends. Looked up from germline, CDR1 is MDHEN and CDR2 is SYDVKM. The CDR3 consists of 19 residues. The CDR3 spells CASSLLWTAPEGRTDTQYF. The DNA of the CDR3 is TGTGCCAGCAGTTTACTTTGGACAGCTCCTGAGGGGCGCACAGATACGCAGTATTTT.

The chain recombines TRBV29-1 with TRBJ1-3; D gene ambiguous. The ends were cut back, 4 bases at V and 9 bases at J, with 13 bases in the middle. This CDR3 has 12 residues. CDR1 and CDR2 (germline): SQVTM, ANQGSEA. In DNA, the CDR3 is TGCAGCGTTGCCCGTGCCGGGAGCACCATATATTTT. As protein: CSVARAGSTIYF.

In its sample, this clone was seen a few times. The rearrangement uses TRBV7-9 and TRBJ2-1; 8 bases align to TRBD2. J gave up 8 bases and V 5 bases, and 17 bases lay outside the gene matches. CDR1 and CDR2 (germline): SEHNR, FQNEAQ (reference sequence). The CDR3 runs 17 residues. CDR3 residues: CASSPRWQGRGGDEQFF. CDR3 nucleotide sequence: TGTGCCAGCAGCCCCCGTTGGCAGGGTCGGGGGGGCGATGAGCAGTTCTTC.

A note on this clone: The identical CDR3 is also encoded by other nucleotide sequences in the sample. This chain joins TRBV6-2 or TRBV6-3 and TRBJ2-1; D is possibly TRBD1 or TRBD2 (6 bases each). V lost 5 bases and J lost 4, with 12 bases in between. The V gene's germline CDR1 is MNHEY and CDR2 SVGEGT. This CDR3 is 14 amino acids long. CDR3 amino acids: CASSGQGTYNEQFF. The CDR3 DNA is TGTGCCAGCAGTGGGCAGGGGACTTACAATGAGCAGTTCTTC.

The chain carries TRBV5-4 and TRBJ2-3, with D unresolved. Germline V lookup: CDR1 SGHNT, CDR2 YYREEE (reference sequence). The CDR3 runs 14 residues. V lost 2 bases, J lost 6 bases, and 13 bases lay in between. As DNA, the CDR3 is TGTGCCAGCAGCTTCCGCACCGTTGAGGATACGCAGTATTTT. It yields the protein CASSFRTVEDTQYF. Full variable domain (rest looked up from reference TRBV5-4 and TRBJ2-3): ETGVTQSPTHLIKTRGQQVTLRCSSQSGHNTVSWYQQALGQGPQFIFQYYREEENGRGNFPPRFSGLQFPNYSSELNVNALELDDSALYLCASSFRTVEDTQYFGPGTRLTVL.

This rearrangement joins TRBV7-2 to TRBJ2-3; TRBD2 matches 11 bases. The CDR3 is 19 residues long. V shed 2 bases and J 10 bases; nucleotides not matched to a gene: 20. Germline V gene lookup returns CDR1 SGHTA and CDR2 FQGNSA. As DNA, the CDR3 is TGTGCCAGCAGCTTACGCCCCCGGACTAGCGGGCCCACCGCGGGTGCGCAGTATTTT. It encodes CASSLRPRTSGPTAGAQYF.

The rearrangement links TRBV5-6 to TRBJ2-2; 9 bases map to TRBD2. The J segment lost 3 bases and the V segment lost 7 bases, leaving 7 bases of the junction unmatched. The CDR3 length is 15 residues. The V gene's germline CDR1 is SGHDT and CDR2 YYEEEE. CDR3 nucleotides: TGTGCCAGCTGTTCCGGGACTAGCTACACCGGGGAGCTGTTTTTT. Translating it yields CASCSGTSYTGELFF.

The chain employs TRBV7-9 and TRBJ2-5, with TRBD2 as a possible D gene (5 bases). There are 14 residues in the CDR3. The germline CDR1 and CDR2 sequences are SEHNR and FQNEAQ (reference sequence). Trimming removed 4 bases from V and 1 base from J, with 10 bases in between. CDR3 in amino acids: CASSSRGAQETQYF. DNA of the CDR3: TGTGCCAGCAGCTCTCGGGGAGCCCAAGAGACCCAGTACTTC.

The chain combines TRBV4-1 with TRBJ2-7, with D possibly being TRBD1 or TRBD2 (6 bases each). Germline CDR1 reads MGHRA; CDR2 reads YSYEKL. The CDR3 covers 19 residues. The V gene lost 0 bases and the J gene lost 2 bases, with 23 bases spanning the gap. The CDR3 coding sequence is TGCGCCAGCAGCCAAGAGTGGGCCCCAGGCCGGGGGCGAACCTACGAGCAGTACTTC. Protein sequence: CASSQEWAPGRGRTYEQYF.

This chain connects TRBV15 to TRBJ1-1; D remains ambiguous. This CDR3 contains 13 residues. V was pared by 0 bases and J by 1 base, with 3 bases between. In germline, CDR1 is LNHNV, CDR2 YYDKDF (reference sequence). The CDR3 sequence: CATSRDENTEAFF. The DNA of the CDR3 is TGTGCCACCAGCAGAGATGAGAACACTGAAGCTTTCTTT.

The V gene is TRBV7-9, the J gene TRBJ2-7; 11 bases are shared with TRBD2. The germline V gene encodes CDR1 SEHNR and CDR2 FQNEAQ (reference sequence). V lost 3 bases and J lost 0; bases outside the gene matches: 4. This CDR3 contains 16 residues. In DNA, the CDR3 is TGTGCCAGCAGCTTTAGCGGGGGGGAGAGCTCCTACGAGCAGTACTTC. Translation gives CASSFSGGESSYEQYF.

This sequence joins TRBV12-3 or TRBV12-4 and TRBJ2-3; D is undetermined. There are 13 residues in the CDR3. The V end lost 2 bases, the J end lost 7 bases, and 10 bases lay between the germline ends. CDR3: CASSLRGKYTQYF. CDR3 sequence (DNA): TGTGCCAGCAGTTTACGCGGAAAGTATACGCAGTATTTT.

The V call is TRBV6-5, the J call TRBJ2-2; D gene uncertain. The ends were cut back, 2 bases at V and 2 bases at J, with 9 bases in the middle. The CDR3 is 15 amino acids. Germline V gives CDR1 MNHEY, CDR2 SVGAGI. Here the CDR3 reads CASSYEPPNTGELFF. In DNA, the CDR3 is TGTGCCAGCAGTTACGAACCCCCCAACACCGGGGAGCTGTTTTTT.